A selection of T cell receptor beta chains follows, all from one sample in a study of blood T cells in healthy people across ages. Each CDR3 protein is one row after TCRdb ran MiXCR on the 5' RACE reads. In the table there are about a million distinct CDR3 sequences, roughly 51% of which are singletons. The sequenced sample was blood. The receptors originated from a woman aged 55-75 years in good health. Both conserved end residues are trimmed from each CDR3.

j_call v_call cdr3_aa
TRBJ2-1 TRBV7-3 ASSLWTGAPLRSHEQF
TRBJ2-3 TRBV11-2 ASSVGTRADTQY
TRBJ2-2 TRBV12-3/TRBV12-4 ASSLAGESAGELF
TRBJ1-2 TRBV25-1 ASSESLAYGYT
TRBJ2-7 TRBV29-1 SVKLGQGEQY
TRBJ1-1 TRBV12-3/TRBV12-4 ASSQTRGTEAF
TRBJ1-2 TRBV27 ASSSGQGRYGYT
- TRBV7-9 ASSTYTGREQY
TRBJ2-3 TRBV15 ATSRVLAGDTDTQY
TRBJ2-1 TRBV7-2 ASSSRLYQRLGNEQF
TRBJ2-3 TRBV24-1 ATSDSQKPGPTQY
TRBJ2-3 TRBV6-5 ASRGGGSRDTQY
TRBJ2-4 TRBV7-2 ASSLWEGLAGGVEGIQY
TRBJ2-1 TRBV20-1 SAFPPGQSYNEQF
TRBJ2-3 TRBV28 ASSFPTSGSDTQY
TRBJ2-7 TRBV4-2 ASSLGLFSDEQY
TRBJ1-2 TRBV7-2 ASSPKQGVYGYT
- TRBV21-1 ASNKGHRKGAAGGLSETQY
TRBJ2-5 TRBV4-1 ASSQGGVSGETQY
TRBJ2-4 TRBV20-1 SARQNIQY
TRBJ2-7 TRBV6-6 ASSFGQYEQY
TRBJ2-7 TRBV7-2 ASSLGGFAGGSSYEQY
TRBJ1-3 TRBV12-3/TRBV12-4 ASSIPTGRNTIY
TRBJ2-6 TRBV29-1 SVYTGSGANVLT
TRBJ2-1 TRBV20-1 SAAVVLAGSNEQF
TRBJ1-2 TRBV6-2/TRBV6-3 ASRGQGFYGYT
TRBJ2-6 TRBV18 ASSPSRPGANVLT
TRBJ1-1 TRBV20-1 SARRNRETEAF
TRBJ2-4 TRBV4-1 ASSQGSGRALKNIQY
TRBJ2-7 TRBV28 ASRATGYEQY
TRBJ2-7 TRBV13 ASSERSGRRSYEQY
TRBJ2-7 TRBV6-2/TRBV6-3 ASRPAGIQYEQY
TRBJ1-1 TRBV5-1 ASTVSGEAF
TRBJ2-1 TRBV24-1 ATSDSRKARPNEQF
TRBJ1-1 TRBV28 ASSLVVPENTEAF